This is a list of T cell receptor beta chains from one sample in a study of Ad26.COV2.S vaccination and SARS-CoV-2 variants. Sequencing was performed with immunoSEQ multiplex PCR; in TCRdb, only in-frame clones are kept and a portion is missing. The sample lists about 460,000 clones, around 89% seen once, with about 1.5% in the top ten. Sequenced here: peripheral blood, sampled in a trial of Ad26.COV2.S vaccine versus placebo. The receptors derive from a person aged 18-60 years who received the Ad26.COV2.S COVID-19 vaccine or a placebo. The CDR3 runs from the conserved cysteine through the conserved F or W. D genes are given only for firm matches. Where a row states a size, it is once, few, many or the class of an expanded clone; other rows omit it.

>NA|NA|TRBJ1-6|TRBV4-1
TGCGCCAGCAGCCAAGGACTGAAGTATAATTCACCCCTCCACTTT
CASSQGLKYNSPLHF
>NA|NA|TRBJ2-7|TRBV5-5
TGTGCCAGCAGCCCCATTGCCAGCGCGAGCTCCTACGAGCAGTACTTC
CASSPIASASSYEQYF
>NA|NA|TRBJ1-4|TRBV4-2
TGTGCCAGCAGCCACCCGGGACACGTTAATGAAAAACTGTTTTTT
CASSHPGHVNEKLFF
>NA|NA|TRBJ2-4|TRBV18
TGTGCCAGCTCACCAGGTGGAGGAAACATTCAGTACTTC
CASSPGGGNIQYF
>NA|TRBD2|TRBJ2-2|TRBV5-1
TGCGCCAGCATCAATTTACCGGGACTAGCGGCGAACACCGGGGAGCTGTTTTTT
CASINLPGLAANTGELFF
>NA|NA|TRBJ2-7|TRBV20-1
TGCAGTGCTAGCCTCAACGAGCAGTACTTC
CSASLNEQYF
>NA|TRBD1|TRBJ1-2|TRBV4-2
TGTGCCAGCAGCCACCCCATGGACAGGGCCTATGGCTACACCTTC
CASSHPMDRAYGYTF
>NA|NA|TRBJ1-5|TRBV27
TGTGCCAGCAGTTTTTTGGGTGAGGGTCGGCCCCAGCATTTT
CASSFLGEGRPQHF
>few|TRBD1|TRBJ2-5|TRBV19
TGTGCCAGTAGTATATGGGGACAGGGCCAAGAGACCCAGTACTTC
CASSIWGQGQETQYF
>NA|NA|TRBJ2-5|TRBV28
TGTGCCAGCAGTTTGAAGGAAGAGACCCAGTACTTC
CASSLKEETQYF
>many|NA|TRBJ2-2|TRBV6-4
TGTGCCAGCAGCGTAACTAGTACCGGGGAGCTGTTTTTT
CASSVTSTGELFF
>once|NA|TRBJ2-1|TRBV7-2
TGTGCCAGCAGACACACTACATTTCAGGGTATCGACGAGCAGTTCTTC
CASRHTTFQGIDEQFF
>NA|NA|TRBJ2-1|TRBV7-8
TGTGCCAGCAGCTTATTGTGGGGCAGGTCGGCCTACAATGAGCAGTTCTTC
CASSLLWGRSAYNEQFF
>once|NA|TRBJ2-1|TRBV20-1
TGCAGTGCTAGCGGATACAATGAGCAGTTCTTC
CSASGYNEQFF
>NA|NA|TRBJ1-4|TRBV29-1
TGCAGCGTCGTCCCCTTAGGGGGGGAAAAACTGTTTTTT
CSVVPLGGEKLFF
>NA|NA|TRBJ2-3|TRBV7-9
TGTGCCAGCAGCTTCTCCCCCGGGGGTACAGATACGCAGTATTTT
CASSFSPGGTDTQYF
>NA|NA|TRBJ2-2|TRBV7-2
TGTGCCAGCAGCCCAGAACCGGGGCACACCGGGGAGCTGTTTTTT
CASSPEPGHTGELFF
>NA|TRBD1|TRBJ1-1|TRBV5-4
TGTGCCAGCCGGGACAGGGCGAACACTGAAGCTTTCTTT
CASRDRANTEAFF
>NA|NA|TRBJ2-3|TRBV25-1
TGTGCCAGCAGTAGGGGGGGAGTCGGGACAGATACGCAGTATTTT
CASSRGGVGTDTQYF
>once|NA|TRBJ2-7|TRBV9
TGTGCCAGCAGCCCGGACGGATCGCCCTACGAGCAGTACTTC
CASSPDGSPYEQYF
>NA|NA|TRBJ2-3|TRBV15
TGTGCCACCAGCACAGACCCTGCCAGGGTCACCCCCAATACGCAGTATTTT
CATSTDPARVTPNTQYF
>NA|NA|TRBJ1-1|TRBV18
TGTGCCAGCTCACCACCGAGAGGGGCCAGGAACACTGAAGCTTTCTTT
CASSPPRGARNTEAFF